This TCR beta chain came from a study of blood T cell repertoires in COVID-19. As for the study in general: Sites across the United States, Italy and Spain contributed samples from acute and convalescent COVID-19. Sources were T cells, B-cell-depleted T cells, or PBMCs; the material itself was cDNA or gDNA.

Authors' data handling: Amplification from reference gene primers served as the basis for estimated nucleated cell counts. Assay used: immunoSEQ multiplex PCR; TCRdb lists only in-frame clones, some missing. That table furnishes V, J and clone size, whereas the DNA furnished D and trimming. The sample holds tens of thousands of clones; about 82% are singletons and the top ten take around 7.3%. Losses at the gene ends were 0 bases for V and 2 bases for J; bases not matched to a gene: 5. CDR1 SGHKS and CDR2 YYEKEE come from the germline V gene (reference sequence). The length of the CDR3 is 16 residues.

Sample: peripheral blood. This chain links TRBV5-5 with TRBJ2-7, with 10 bases lining up with TRBD2. This TCR was sampled from a man between 50 and 59 years old with active COVID-19. The CDR3 DNA is TGTGCCAGCAGCTTGGGACTAGCGGGCCTAGCCTACGAGCAGTACTTC. Translated: CASSLGLAGLAYEQYF.